This is a list of T cell receptor beta chains from one sample in a study of T-cell memory formation after mild COVID-19. TCRdb re-analysed the 5' RACE reads in MiXCR, keeping a single row per CDR3 protein. Among around 340,000 distinct CDR3 sequences listed, roughly 13% were seen once. Sequenced: PBMCs or a T cell subset sorted from them (not recorded which). These receptors all come from a man between 18 and 29 years old who had mild COVID-19 (a few samples of this study predate the infection). Cell type and time point are not known. The CDR3 runs from the conserved cysteine through the conserved F or W. A D gene is named only where the DNA matches it firmly. Rows may omit the clone size; those that give it use once, few, many or a size class.

cdr3_nt: TGCAGTGCTAGAGATACTAGTGGAGGCACAGATACGCAGTATTTT
cdr3_aa: CSARDTSGGTDTQYF
v_call: TRBV20-1
clone_size: NA
d_call: NA
j_call: TRBJ2-3

cdr3_nt: TGTGCCAGCAGTTTCGCGGGTATCACTGAAGCTTTCTTT
cdr3_aa: CASSFAGITEAFF
v_call: TRBV6-1
clone_size: NA
d_call: NA
j_call: TRBJ1-1

cdr3_nt: TGTGCCAGCAGCGCCCGGACAGGGGGCACAGAGACCCAGTACTTC
cdr3_aa: CASSARTGGTETQYF
v_call: TRBV7-9
clone_size: few
d_call: TRBD1
j_call: TRBJ2-5

cdr3_nt: TGTGCCAGCAGCCGTAGTAACGAGCAGTTCTTC
cdr3_aa: CASSRSNEQFF
v_call: TRBV6-2/TRBV6-3
clone_size: NA
d_call: NA
j_call: TRBJ2-1

cdr3_nt: TGTGCCAGCAGTCCACCGGGGCATGCCGGGGAGCTGTTTTTT
cdr3_aa: CASSPPGHAGELFF
v_call: TRBV28
clone_size: many
d_call: NA
j_call: TRBJ2-2

cdr3_nt: TGTGCCAGCAGTTTAGGTGGGTTGGCCTACGAGCAGTACTTC
cdr3_aa: CASSLGGLAYEQYF
v_call: TRBV12-3/TRBV12-4
clone_size: few
d_call: NA
j_call: TRBJ2-7

cdr3_nt: TGCAGCGTTAAAAACCCGGACGCTTATTCCTACGAGCAGTACTTC
cdr3_aa: CSVKNPDAYSYEQYF
v_call: TRBV29-1
clone_size: NA
d_call: NA
j_call: TRBJ2-7

cdr3_nt: TGTGCCAGCAGCTTAGTTCCGTTCATGAACACTGAAGCTTTCTTT
cdr3_aa: CASSLVPFMNTEAFF
v_call: TRBV7-9
clone_size: many
d_call: NA
j_call: TRBJ1-1

cdr3_nt: TGTGCCACCAGTGATTCAGGGGCGGGAGTCACTGAAGCTTTCTTT
cdr3_aa: CATSDSGAGVTEAFF
v_call: TRBV24-1
clone_size: few
d_call: NA
j_call: TRBJ1-1

cdr3_nt: TGTGCCTGGATCCGGGACAACCTGAACACTGAAGCTTTCTTT
cdr3_aa: CAWIRDNLNTEAFF
v_call: TRBV30
clone_size: NA
d_call: NA
j_call: TRBJ1-1

cdr3_nt: TGTGCTAGTGGTCCTACCACTATCGGGGAGCTGTTTTTT
cdr3_aa: CASGPTTIGELFF
v_call: TRBV12-5
clone_size: few
d_call: NA
j_call: TRBJ2-2

cdr3_nt: TGTGCCAGCACAACAACAGGGGGCCCTACCGAGGAGCAGTTCTTC
cdr3_aa: CASTTTGGPTEEQFF
v_call: TRBV7-2
clone_size: NA
d_call: TRBD1
j_call: TRBJ2-1

cdr3_nt: TGCGCCAGCAGCCCCGGACAGGGGGCAGGCGAGCAGTACTTC
cdr3_aa: CASSPGQGAGEQYF
v_call: TRBV5-1
clone_size: few
d_call: TRBD1
j_call: TRBJ2-7

cdr3_nt: TGTGCCACCGTGATCGGGGGGCTAGCCAAAAACATTCAGTACTTC
cdr3_aa: CATVIGGLAKNIQYF
v_call: TRBV12-3/TRBV12-4
clone_size: NA
d_call: NA
j_call: TRBJ2-4

cdr3_nt: TGCGCCAGCAGCCAAGGCCCGGCAGCGGGGGGCAATGAGCAGTTCTTC
cdr3_aa: CASSQGPAAGGNEQFF
v_call: TRBV4-1
clone_size: few
d_call: TRBD2
j_call: TRBJ2-1

cdr3_nt: TGTGCCAGCAGCTTCGGACAGGGGATTGGTACAGATACGCAGTATTTT
cdr3_aa: CASSFGQGIGTDTQYF
v_call: TRBV7-2
clone_size: few
d_call: TRBD1
j_call: TRBJ2-3

cdr3_nt: TGTGCCAGCAGCGACGGGACTAGCGGGCTTCATAGCTCCTACGAGCAGTACTTC
cdr3_aa: CASSDGTSGLHSSYEQYF
v_call: TRBV9
clone_size: NA
d_call: TRBD2
j_call: TRBJ2-7

cdr3_nt: TGCGCCAGCAGCGTTTCTACTAGCGGGGGATCAGAGACCCAGTACTTC
cdr3_aa: CASSVSTSGGSETQYF
v_call: TRBV5-1
clone_size: NA
d_call: TRBD2
j_call: TRBJ2-5

cdr3_nt: TGTGCCAGTAGTGTTTCTGGGTCCACCGGGGAGCTGTTTTTT
cdr3_aa: CASSVSGSTGELFF
v_call: TRBV19
clone_size: NA
d_call: NA
j_call: TRBJ2-2

cdr3_nt: TGTGCCAGCAGTTTCACCCCAAGCTACGAGCAGTACTTC
cdr3_aa: CASSFTPSYEQYF
v_call: TRBV12-3/TRBV12-4
clone_size: many
d_call: NA
j_call: TRBJ2-7

cdr3_nt: TGCGCCAGCAGCTTCCAGGGGGCAAATGAGCAGTTCTTC
cdr3_aa: CASSFQGANEQFF
v_call: TRBV5-1
clone_size: few
d_call: TRBD1
j_call: TRBJ2-1

cdr3_nt: TGTGCCAGCAGCGTAGGTGGGGGTTACAATGAGCAGTTCTTC
cdr3_aa: CASSVGGGYNEQFF
v_call: TRBV9
clone_size: many
d_call: NA
j_call: TRBJ2-1

cdr3_nt: TGTGCCAGCAGCCCCGCCGAGACAGATACGCAGTATTTT
cdr3_aa: CASSPAETDTQYF
v_call: TRBV7-9
clone_size: NA
d_call: NA
j_call: TRBJ2-3

cdr3_nt: TGTGCCACCACCACCGGGGGCCAAGGGGACACTGAAGCTTTCTTT
cdr3_aa: CATTTGGQGDTEAFF
v_call: TRBV28
clone_size: many
d_call: NA
j_call: TRBJ1-1

cdr3_nt: TGCGCCAGCAGCTTGGATTTCAGGGGCGGCGGGGAGCTGTTTTTT
cdr3_aa: CASSLDFRGGGELFF
v_call: TRBV5-1
clone_size: many
d_call: NA
j_call: TRBJ2-2

cdr3_nt: TGCAGCGTTTCCGGGGCTAGCGGGGCCTATACGCAGTATTTT
cdr3_aa: CSVSGASGAYTQYF
v_call: TRBV29-1
clone_size: NA
d_call: TRBD2
j_call: TRBJ2-3

cdr3_nt: TGCGCCAGCAGCTTGGTGCCGGGCTCCTACAATGAGCAGTTCTTC
cdr3_aa: CASSLVPGSYNEQFF
v_call: TRBV5-1
clone_size: many
d_call: NA
j_call: TRBJ2-1

cdr3_nt: TGCGCCAGCAGCCACCCGCGGGCGACTAGCGGGGTAGATACGCAGTATTTT
cdr3_aa: CASSHPRATSGVDTQYF
v_call: TRBV4-1
clone_size: NA
d_call: TRBD2
j_call: TRBJ2-3

cdr3_nt: TGTGCCAGCAGCTTCCAGACAGTTTGGGATGAGCAGTTCTTC
cdr3_aa: CASSFQTVWDEQFF
v_call: TRBV9
clone_size: NA
d_call: NA
j_call: TRBJ2-1

cdr3_nt: TGTGCCAGCAGCCAGGAACTAGGGAGCTCCTACGAGCAGTACTTC
cdr3_aa: CASSQELGSSYEQYF
v_call: TRBV14
clone_size: NA
d_call: NA
j_call: TRBJ2-7

cdr3_nt: TGTGCCAGTTCAGGCGGGGGGAGTGATGAGCAGTTCTTC
cdr3_aa: CASSGGGSDEQFF
v_call: TRBV19
clone_size: NA
d_call: TRBD2
j_call: TRBJ2-1

cdr3_nt: TGTGCCAGCGAAGCCGGCGGGGGGCCAAATGAGCAGTTCTTC
cdr3_aa: CASEAGGGPNEQFF
v_call: TRBV12-3/TRBV12-4
clone_size: NA
d_call: TRBD2
j_call: TRBJ2-1

cdr3_nt: TGTGCCAGCAGCTTAGGTAGCGGGGGGTCCAATGAGCAGTTCTTC
cdr3_aa: CASSLGSGGSNEQFF
v_call: TRBV7-3
clone_size: NA
d_call: TRBD2
j_call: TRBJ2-1

cdr3_nt: TGTGCCAGCAGCCAAAGACTAGCGGCCACAGATACGCAGTATTTT
cdr3_aa: CASSQRLAATDTQYF
v_call: TRBV3-1
clone_size: many
d_call: TRBD2
j_call: TRBJ2-3

cdr3_nt: TGTGCCCGTCTCCAGGGGGCAGGAACTAGCACAGATACGCAGTATTTT
cdr3_aa: CARLQGAGTSTDTQYF
v_call: TRBV5-4
clone_size: few
d_call: TRBD1
j_call: TRBJ2-3

cdr3_nt: TGTGCCAGCAGGCCGGGGACAGGGGGCGAGGGCACAGATACGCAGTATTTT
cdr3_aa: CASRPGTGGEGTDTQYF
v_call: TRBV5-4
clone_size: NA
d_call: TRBD1
j_call: TRBJ2-3

cdr3_nt: TGTGCCAGCAGCACCGTCCAGGGACAGGGAGTCGATACGCAGTATTTT
cdr3_aa: CASSTVQGQGVDTQYF
v_call: TRBV14
clone_size: many
d_call: TRBD1
j_call: TRBJ2-3

cdr3_nt: TGTGCCAGCAGCCCGCGTCGTGGGGGCCGACCGTCCGGGTTCTTC
cdr3_aa: CASSPRRGGRPSGFF
v_call: TRBV7-6
clone_size: few
d_call: NA
j_call: TRBJ2-1

cdr3_nt: TGCAGCGTTGGGGGCAGCCAAGAGACCCAGTACTTC
cdr3_aa: CSVGGSQETQYF
v_call: TRBV29-1
clone_size: NA
d_call: NA
j_call: TRBJ2-5

cdr3_nt: TGTGCCAGCAGTTCGGAGAGCGGGGAGCTGTTTTTT
cdr3_aa: CASSSESGELFF
v_call: TRBV12-3/TRBV12-4
clone_size: few
d_call: NA
j_call: TRBJ2-2

cdr3_nt: TGCGCCAGCAGCGGGGGGGCTAGCGGAAACACAGATACGCAGTATTTT
cdr3_aa: CASSGGASGNTDTQYF
v_call: TRBV5-1
clone_size: few
d_call: NA
j_call: TRBJ2-3

cdr3_nt: TGTGCCAGCAGTCGAACTCGGCGAGATAATGAGCAGTTCTTC
cdr3_aa: CASSRTRRDNEQFF
v_call: TRBV6-5
clone_size: few
d_call: NA
j_call: TRBJ2-1

cdr3_nt: TGTGCCAGCGGTCGGGGACGGGAGAATTCACCCCTCCACTTT
cdr3_aa: CASGRGRENSPLHF
v_call: TRBV27
clone_size: few
d_call: NA
j_call: TRBJ1-6

cdr3_nt: TGCAGTGCTAGAGTCCCCCCAGACAGGGGCTATACCTACGAGCAGTACTTC
cdr3_aa: CSARVPPDRGYTYEQYF
v_call: TRBV20-1
clone_size: many
d_call: TRBD1
j_call: TRBJ2-7

cdr3_nt: TGTGCCAGCAGTTACTCGAAGTCTAATAATTCACCCCTCCACTTT
cdr3_aa: CASSYSKSNNSPLHF
v_call: TRBV6-2/TRBV6-3
clone_size: many
d_call: NA
j_call: TRBJ1-6

cdr3_nt: TGTGCCAGCAGCCCCTTCACGGGGACCGGGGAGCTGTTTTTT
cdr3_aa: CASSPFTGTGELFF
v_call: TRBV12-3/TRBV12-4
clone_size: NA
d_call: NA
j_call: TRBJ2-2

cdr3_nt: TGTGCCAGCAGTGCCGGGACAGGGGGCTCGGACTATGGCTACACCTTC
cdr3_aa: CASSAGTGGSDYGYTF
v_call: TRBV6-2/TRBV6-3
clone_size: few
d_call: TRBD1
j_call: TRBJ1-2

cdr3_nt: TGCGCCAGCAGCTTGGCTCCAAACACAGATACGCAGTATTTT
cdr3_aa: CASSLAPNTDTQYF
v_call: TRBV5-1
clone_size: NA
d_call: NA
j_call: TRBJ2-3

cdr3_nt: TGCGCCAGCAGCTTACGAGGGGGGAACACTGAAGCTTTCTTT
cdr3_aa: CASSLRGGNTEAFF
v_call: TRBV5-1
clone_size: many
d_call: NA
j_call: TRBJ1-1

cdr3_nt: TGTGCCAGCAGACGGACGGTGACCTACGAGCAGTACTTC
cdr3_aa: CASRRTVTYEQYF
v_call: TRBV28
clone_size: few
d_call: NA
j_call: TRBJ2-7

cdr3_nt: TGTGCCAGCAGCGCGTCCCAGGGGTCCGGTGAAAAACTGTTTTTT
cdr3_aa: CASSASQGSGEKLFF
v_call: TRBV7-2
clone_size: NA
d_call: NA
j_call: TRBJ1-4

cdr3_nt: TGTGCCAGCGGCCGATACACAGATACGCAGTATTTT
cdr3_aa: CASGRYTDTQYF
v_call: TRBV9
clone_size: NA
d_call: NA
j_call: TRBJ2-3

cdr3_nt: TGCAGCGTTTTGAGCTTCGAAAAACTGTTTTTT
cdr3_aa: CSVLSFEKLFF
v_call: TRBV29-1
clone_size: few
d_call: NA
j_call: TRBJ1-4

cdr3_nt: TGCAGTGCTAGAGATCGTGGGGGGGCGGATACGCAGTATTTT
cdr3_aa: CSARDRGGADTQYF
v_call: TRBV20-1
clone_size: NA
d_call: NA
j_call: TRBJ2-3